These 2 T cell receptor beta chains were sequenced from one sample in a study of blood T cell repertoires in COVID-19. Sequencing was performed with immunoSEQ multiplex PCR; in TCRdb, only in-frame clones are kept and a portion is missing. The sample holds 210,000 or so clones; 86% are singletons and the top ten take about 2.2%. Sequences were obtained from peripheral blood. The receptor set was obtained from a woman in her forties or fifties with acute or convalescent COVID-19.

CDR3 DNA sequence: TGTGCCAGCAGTCCCCTACAGAGAACTGAAGCTTTCTTT. Its protein product is CASSPLQRTEAFF. The V and J genes are TRBV6-2 or TRBV6-3 and TRBJ1-1; no clear D gene. CDR1 MNHEY and CDR2 SVGEGT come from the germline V gene. CDR3 length: 13 amino acids. With 5 bases removed from V and 5 bases from J, the gap between germline ends came to 12 bases.

Comment on this clone: The junction departs from the called germline gene at one end, perhaps through a read error. The V and J genes are TRBV3-1 (or the pseudogene TRBV3-2) and TRBJ2-5; maybe TRBD2 (5 bases). This CDR3 comprises 12 residues. Germline assignment: CDR1 LGHDT and CDR2 YNNKEL (reference sequence). The CDR3 region is CASSLFSESQYF. The CDR3 nucleotides are TGTGCCAGCAGCCTTTTTAGCGAGAGCCAGTACTTC.